Shown below are 25 T cell receptor beta chains from a single sample sequenced in a study of blood T cell repertoires in COVID-19. TCRdb's copy holds only in-frame clones and misses some; the assay was immunoSEQ multiplex PCR. The profile covers just over 650,000 clones, with about nine tenths appearing a single time and roughly 0.25% taken by the ten largest. The sequenced sample consisted of peripheral blood. The receptors derive from a woman in her late teens or twenties with acute or convalescent COVID-19.

This sequence joins TRBV6-5 and TRBJ2-7; 9 bases are shared with TRBD1. The trim removed 6 bases at V and 7 bases at J, leaving 7 bases unmatched. The CDR3 runs 13 residues. Germline assignment: CDR1 MNHEY and CDR2 SVGAGI. CDR3 DNA sequence: TGTGCCAGCAGATCAACAGGGGGCTATGAGCAGTACTTC. Encoded protein: CASRSTGGYEQYF.

CDR3 amino acids: CASSLRQASSNEQFF. In nucleotides, the CDR3 is TGCGCCAGCAGCCTACGCCAGGCGAGTAGCAATGAGCAGTTCTTC. V usage is TRBV5-1 and J usage is TRBJ2-1; D gene ambiguous. The CDR3 is 15 amino acids. Trimming shortened V by 4 bases and J by 6 bases, and 17 bases separated the two germline ends. Germline CDR1 is SGHRS and CDR2 is YFSETQ.

V usage is TRBV13 and J usage is TRBJ1-5; D might be TRBD1 (5 bases). Per germline, CDR1 PRHDT and CDR2 FYEKMQ (reference sequence). With 0 bases removed from V and 6 bases from J, the gap between germline ends came to 12 bases. The CDR3 is made up of 15 amino acids. CDR3 sequence: CASSLGGGTGQPQHF. The CDR3 DNA is TGTGCCAGCAGCTTAGGGGGGGGGACGGGTCAGCCCCAGCATTTT.

In DNA form, the CDR3 reads TGTGCCACCACCACAATCGGGGGTAACTCCTATAATTCACCCCTCCACTTT. Translation: CATTTIGGNSYNSPLHF. The V call is TRBV15, the J call TRBJ1-6; tentative D call: TRBD1 (5 bases). Germline loops: CDR1 LNHNV, CDR2 YYDKDF (reference sequence). The CDR3 consists of 17 residues. V gave up 7 bases and J gave up 0 bases, with 16 bases separating them.

V usage is TRBV6-5 and J usage is TRBJ2-1; 8 nucleotides agree with TRBD2. V shed 0 bases and J 4 bases; nucleotides not matched to a gene: 5. Germline CDR1 is MNHEY and CDR2 is SVGAGI. CDR3 length equals 16 residues. The CDR3 DNA reads as TGTGCCAGCAGTTACTCGGCGGGGGGAACATACAATGAGCAGTTCTTC. It encodes CASSYSAGGTYNEQFF.

The rearrangement joins TRBV19 to TRBJ1-1; possible D gene TRBD1, 6 bases. Germline V gives CDR1 LNHDA, CDR2 SQIVND (reference sequence). CDR3 length: 14 amino acids. V lost 5 bases and J 6 bases, leaving 16 bases between the germline ends. The CDR3 nucleotides are TGTGCCAGTAGTCCCAGGACAGCTGGGGCTGAAGCTTTCTTT. It yields the protein CASSPRTAGAEAFF.

The gene calls are TRBV5-4 and TRBJ2-1; possibly TRBD1 for D (7 bases). Per the germline V gene, CDR1 is SGHNT and CDR2 is YYREEE (reference sequence). V dropped 4 bases and J dropped 8 bases, with 13 bases sitting between them. CDR3 length: 13 amino acids. In DNA, the CDR3 is TGTGCCAGCAGCAGAGACAGGGAGGATGAGCAGTTCTTC. This gives the protein CASSRDREDEQFF.

In DNA form, the CDR3 reads TGTGCCAGCAGTTACCCCCAGGGGGCGCAGGGTCAGCCCCAGCATTTT. Residues: CASSYPQGAQGQPQHF. The rearrangement joins TRBV6-6 to TRBJ1-5; the match to TRBD1 covers 8 bases. V shed 2 bases, J shed 6 bases, and the junction held 9 bases outside the gene matches. Germline V gives CDR1 MNHNY, CDR2 SVGAGI (reference sequence). This CDR3 has 16 residues.

The CDR3 here is CASNQLPGDGYTF. In DNA form, the CDR3 reads TGTGCCAGCAATCAGCTCCCGGGGGATGGCTACACCTTC. The chain combines TRBV28 with TRBJ1-2; perhaps TRBD1 as D (5 bases). In germline, CDR1 is MDHEN, CDR2 SYDVKM. The V end lost 7 bases, the J end lost 6 bases, and 15 bases lay between the germline ends. The CDR3 sequence is 13 residues long.

The chain combines TRBV6-1 with TRBJ1-5; TRBD1 matches 8 bases. With V trimmed by 1 base and J by 6 bases, 5 bases remained unmatched. Germline-derived CDR1 and CDR2 are MNHNS and SASEGT. The CDR3 has 15 residues. The CDR3 region is CASSEGQGLIQPQHF. The CDR3 DNA is TGTGCCAGCAGTGAAGGACAGGGGTTAATTCAGCCCCAGCATTTT.

The V gene is TRBV5-4, the J gene TRBJ1-2; D might be TRBD1 (5 bases). The CDR3 spans 14 residues. Germline V lookup: CDR1 SGHNT, CDR2 YYREEE (reference sequence). V gave up 2 bases and J gave up 9 bases, with 17 bases separating them. The chain's CDR3 is CASSLDSGVDRYTF. The CDR3 region has the DNA TGTGCCAGCAGCTTAGACAGTGGGGTGGATCGCTACACCTTC.

This clone was seen only a few times. The V gene is TRBV30, the J gene TRBJ2-2; D is undetermined. The CDR3 is made up of 12 amino acids. The germline gives CDR1 GTSNPN, CDR2 SVGIG (reference sequence). Trimming removed 1 base at V and 8 bases at J, with 8 bases between. As DNA, the CDR3 is TGTGCCTGGAGTGCCTCCCGGGGGGAGCTGTTTTTT. This translates into CAWSASRGELFF.

V is TRBV5-1 and J is TRBJ1-2, with TRBD1 matching over 7 bases. Germline CDR1 is SGHRS and CDR2 is YFSETQ. V shed 4 bases and J 0 bases; nucleotides not matched to a gene: 6. The CDR3 consists of 15 residues. The CDR3 DNA reads as TGCGCCAGCAGCCCCCAGGGGGGAGCTAACTATGGCTACACCTTC. Its translation is CASSPQGGANYGYTF.

This clone was found once. The chain employs TRBV7-2 and TRBJ1-2, with D tentatively TRBD1 (6 bases). Germline loops: CDR1 SGHTA, CDR2 FQGNSA. Trimming left V 7 bases short and J 7 bases short, with 25 bases between. CDR3 length: 16 amino acids. DNA for the CDR3: TGTGCCAGCACCCAAATATCCGGGACACCAAACCTTGGCTACACCTTC. This codes for CASTQISGTPNLGYTF.

V is TRBV30 and J is TRBJ1-1; D not resolved. The V end was cut by 1 base, the J end by 3 bases, with 15 bases between. This CDR3 contains 15 residues. Germline V gives CDR1 GTSNPN, CDR2 SVGIG (reference sequence). The CDR3 is CAWSAPYPLDTEAFF. DNA of the CDR3: TGTGCCTGGAGTGCTCCCTACCCGTTGGACACTGAAGCTTTCTTT.

As concerns this clone: At the DNA level, this CDR3 is encoded by other sequences in the same sample as well. The V gene is TRBV28, the J gene TRBJ1-2; D is perhaps TRBD1 (5 bases). The V end was cut by 3 bases, the J end by 5 bases, with 7 bases between. This CDR3 region has 12 residues. From germline, CDR1 is MDHEN and CDR2 SYDVKM. CDR3 in DNA: TGTGCCAGCAGTTTTCAGGGTTATGGCTACACCTTC. This translates into CASSFQGYGYTF.

V usage is TRBV15 and J usage is TRBJ2-3, with 9 bases identical to TRBD1. The CDR3 is 15 residues long. Germline loops: CDR1 LNHNV, CDR2 YYDKDF (reference sequence). With V trimmed by 0 bases and J by 7 bases, 5 bases remained unmatched. CDR3 sequence reads: CATSREGQGMNTQYF. The CDR3 DNA follows: TGTGCCACCAGCAGAGAAGGACAGGGGATGAATACGCAGTATTTT.

This chain joins TRBV5-4 and TRBJ1-6, with D perhaps matching TRBD1 (6 bases). Germline V CDR1 and CDR2: SGHNT, YYREEE (reference sequence). The CDR3 contains 16 residues. V lost 2 bases and J lost 5, with 14 bases in between. CDR3 sequence reads: CASSFDQTGDNSPLHF. In DNA, the CDR3 is TGTGCCAGCAGCTTCGACCAGACAGGAGATAATTCACCCCTCCACTTT.

The sample holds one count of this clone. The chain uses TRBV19 and TRBJ1-4; TRBD1 aligns across 7 bases. With 5 bases clipped from V and 7 bases from J, the junction kept 16 bases outside the gene matches. This CDR3 spans 17 amino acids. Per germline, CDR1 LNHDA and CDR2 SQIVND (reference sequence). This chain's CDR3 is CASSSPYRDAGGEKLFF. The CDR3 DNA is TGTGCCAGTAGTTCACCATACAGGGACGCAGGGGGTGAAAAACTGTTTTTT.

J is TRBJ1-4 and V is TRBV5-8; D call uncertain. Germline V gene data show CDR1 as SGHTS and CDR2 as YDEGEE. This CDR3 contains 12 residues. V gave up 1 base and J gave up 10 bases, with 8 bases separating them. The CDR3 here is CASSLPGGKLFF. CDR3 nucleotides: TGTGCCAGCAGCTTGCCCGGAGGAAAACTGTTTTTT.

The chain has TRBV4-3 and TRBJ1-1, with TRBD1 matching over 9 bases. Germline loops: CDR1 LGHNA, CDR2 YSLEER. V lost 4 bases and J lost 1; bases outside the gene matches: 4. The CDR3 sequence is 15 residues long. The CDR3 nucleotides are TGCGCCAGCAGCCTGGGGACAGGGAGGAACACTGAAGCTTTCTTT. Amino acids: CASSLGTGRNTEAFF.

The V gene is TRBV5-1, the J gene TRBJ1-2; D unresolved. The CDR3 totals 17 residues. Germline CDR1 SGHRS, CDR2 YFSETQ. V lost 0 bases and J lost 0, with 15 bases in between. DNA of the CDR3: TGCGCCAGCAGCTTGGCCGAGGCCTCCCCCTCTAACTATGGCTACACCTTC. Translated: CASSLAEASPSNYGYTF.

The chain carries TRBV27 and TRBJ2-5; 8 bases line up with TRBD2. This CDR3 region has 16 residues. After removal of 4 bases from V and 5 bases from J, the junction contained 12 bases not matched to a gene. Germline V gene lookup returns CDR1 MNHEY and CDR2 SMNVEV (reference sequence). The CDR3 region is CASSSQGLRGGETQYF. In DNA form, the CDR3 reads TGTGCCAGCAGTTCCCAAGGACTCCGGGGGGGGGAGACCCAGTACTTC.

The V gene is TRBV19, the J gene TRBJ1-5; TRBD1 is a possible D gene (6 bases). V was pared by 3 bases and J by 0 bases, with 9 bases between. This CDR3 has 15 amino acids. The V gene's germline CDR1 is LNHDA and CDR2 SQIVND (reference sequence). CDR3 residues: CASSIKGDSNQPQHF. The CDR3 DNA follows: TGTGCCAGTAGTATTAAGGGGGATAGCAATCAGCCCCAGCATTTT.

The chain has TRBV4-2 and TRBJ1-2; 7 bases align to TRBD1. CDR3 length: 16 amino acids. Germline V gene lookup returns CDR1 LGHNA and CDR2 YNFKEQ. After removal of 2 bases from V and 5 bases from J, the junction contained 11 bases not matched to a gene. The CDR3 bases are TGTGCCAGCAGCCAACTCGCCCAGGGGGGAAGGTATGGCTACACCTTC. This codes for CASSQLAQGGRYGYTF.